What follows are 32 T cell receptor beta chains derived from one specimen sequenced in a study of radiation and T cells in renal cell carcinoma. Method: immunoSEQ multiplex PCR; TCRdb's copy keeps in-frame clones and lacks some. The repertoire has some 110,000 clones, approximately 82% of them found once; the top ten carry about 3%. The time point denotes: baseline pretreatment blood. The treatment was: 15 Gy SBRT to primary tumor, nephrectomy 4 weeks later. The sequences come from blood, collected from a patient whose treatment included radiotherapy and nephrectomy. Every receptor here comes from a woman aged 60 to 75 with renal cell carcinoma.

CDR3 protein: CASRKGASGGGEQFF. The CDR3 bases are TGTGCCAGCAGGAAAGGTGCTAGCGGGGGCGGAGAGCAGTTCTTC. The rearrangement uses TRBV6-5 and TRBJ2-1, with 10 bases lining up with TRBD2. In germline, CDR1 is MNHEY, CDR2 SVGAGI. The V gene end was trimmed by 6 bases and the J gene end by 10 bases; junction bases not matched to a gene: 12. The CDR3 runs 15 residues.

The CDR3 loop is CASSVQGGGNYGYTF. The CDR3 DNA reads TGTGCCAGCAGCGTTCAGGGCGGAGGGAACTATGGCTACACCTTC. The V gene is TRBV9, the J gene TRBJ1-2; D may be TRBD1 (5 bases). This CDR3 contains 15 residues. Germline lookup yields CDR1 SGDLS and CDR2 YYNGEE. The V and J ends lost 2 bases and 2 bases respectively, with 13 bases between them.

The chain combines TRBV4-1 with TRBJ1-2, with 8 bases aligning to TRBD1. The germline V gene encodes CDR1 MGHRA and CDR2 YSYEKL. The CDR3 runs to 15 residues. V lost 1 base and J lost 6; bases outside the gene matches: 7. This CDR3 reads CASSQVAGGDDGYTF. CDR3 in DNA: TGCGCCAGCAGCCAAGTGGCAGGGGGCGATGATGGCTACACCTTC.

V usage is TRBV13 and J usage is TRBJ1-2; possibly TRBD1 for D (5 bases). The V gene lost 5 bases and the J gene lost 6 bases, with 25 bases spanning the gap. This CDR3 has 17 amino acids. The germline gives CDR1 PRHDT, CDR2 FYEKMQ (reference sequence). The CDR3 sequence: CASSPPEPGGFRDGYTF. The CDR3 DNA is TGTGCCAGCAGCCCCCCGGAGCCTGGGGGTTTTCGAGATGGCTACACCTTC.

This clone occurred a few times. CDR3 nucleotides: TGCGCCAGCAGCCAAGAGCCATTCTACGAGCAGTACTTC. It translates to CASSQEPFYEQYF. This chain links TRBV4-1 with TRBJ2-7; D ambiguous. The CDR3 sequence is 13 residues long. CDR1 and CDR2 (germline): MGHRA, YSYEKL. V lost 0 bases and J lost 3, with 6 bases in between.

V and J are TRBV2 and TRBJ2-5, with TRBD1 matching over 7 bases. V lost 6 bases to trimming and J lost 5 bases; unmatched junction nucleotides: 12. Germline CDR1 reads SNHLY; CDR2 reads FYNNEI. This CDR3 has 15 residues. The CDR3 protein is CASRDGTAVRETQYF. The CDR3 DNA follows: TGTGCCAGCAGGGATGGGACAGCGGTTAGGGAGACCCAGTACTTC.

This clone was counted a single time. The chain uses TRBV7-3 and TRBJ1-1, with no clear D. The length of the CDR3 is 13 residues. Trimming pared 5 bases from V and 3 bases from J, leaving 10 bases between. Looked up from germline, CDR1 is SGHTA and CDR2 is FQGTGA. DNA of the CDR3: TGTGCCAGCAGCCTCGAGCGGGACACTGAAGCTTTCTTT. It codes for CASSLERDTEAFF. Based on the CDR3 plus reference TRBV7-3 and TRBJ1-1, the full variable domain is GAGVSQTPSNKVTEKGKYVELRCDPISGHTALYWYRQSLGQGPEFLIYFQGTGAADDSGLPNDRFFAVRPEGSVSTLKIQRTERGDSAVYLCASSLERDTEAFFGQGTRLTVV.

The chain has TRBV20-1 and TRBJ1-2; tentative D call: TRBD1 (5 bases). The CDR3 runs to 11 residues. The germline V gene has CDR1 DFQATT and CDR2 SNEGSKA (reference sequence). CDR3 nucleotide sequence: TGCACCGCCGGGGCGAGGGGAGGCTACACCTTC. Amino acid sequence: CTAGARGGYTF.

The gene calls are TRBV28 and TRBJ2-2; 8 nucleotides agree with TRBD1. Germline CDR1 is MDHEN and CDR2 is SYDVKM. Trimming removed 7 bases from V and 7 bases from J; junction bases left unmatched: 5. This CDR3 has 13 residues. DNA of the CDR3: TGTGCCAGCACAGACAGGGGAAACGGGGAGCTGTTTTTT. Amino acid sequence: CASTDRGNGELFF.

CDR3 protein: CASSTRDREQYF. The DNA of the CDR3 is TGTGCCAGCAGCACGAGGGACCGCGAGCAGTACTTC. The V gene is TRBV6-5, the J gene TRBJ2-7, with D possibly being TRBD1 or TRBD2 (5 bases each). The CDR3 is 12 residues long. The V end was cut by 6 bases, the J end by 6 bases, with 12 bases between. CDR1 is MNHEY and CDR2 is SVGAGI in the germline V gene.

J is TRBJ1-2 and V is TRBV4-2, with a weak D call TRBD1 (5 bases). V was trimmed by 5 bases and J by 5 bases, leaving 21 bases between them. CDR1 and CDR2 (germline): LGHNA, YNFKEQ. The CDR3 consists of 16 residues. The CDR3 DNA is TGTGCCAGCAGCTCCGCTGACAGCGCGGAGGGGTATGGCTACACCTTC. Translated, it gives CASSSADSAEGYGYTF.

The chain has TRBV14 and TRBJ1-2; a weak D match, TRBD1 (6 bases). This CDR3 has 16 amino acids. V shed 1 base and J shed 3 bases, with 15 bases lying between them. Looked up from germline, CDR1 is SGHDN and CDR2 is FVKESK. CDR3 DNA sequence: TGTGCCAGCAGCCAAGGGGGACATTTCGCCGACTATGGCTACACCTTC. It encodes CASSQGGHFADYGYTF.

This clone has only a few counts. CDR3 DNA sequence: TGCGCCAGCAGCTTGGTTGCAGGGGGTAACTATGGCTACACCTTC. Amino acids: CASSLVAGGNYGYTF. V gene TRBV5-1 combines with J gene TRBJ1-2; 7 bases are a match to TRBD1. V lost 0 bases, J lost 1 base, and 3 bases stayed unmatched. The V gene's germline CDR1 is SGHRS and CDR2 YFSETQ. The CDR3 covers 15 residues.

The chain uses TRBV6-1 and TRBJ1-2; D not certain. Germline CDR1 reads MNHNS; CDR2 reads SASEGT. This CDR3 region has 16 residues. V lost 2 bases, J lost 4 bases, and 17 bases lay in between. The CDR3 DNA is TGTGCCAGCAGTGAACGCGGGGAGAGACCAGCCTATGGCTACACCTTC. Translating it yields CASSERGERPAYGYTF.

With respect to this clone: Being one base from a much bigger clone, this may be a read error. The CDR3 ends on some other residue instead of the conserved phenylalanine or tryptophan, so this is likely a read error. The rearrangement joins TRBV30 to TRBJ1-5; D gene uncertain. V lost 8 bases, J lost 2 bases, and 19 bases lay in between. CDR3 length equals 15 residues. Germline V gene data show CDR1 as GTSNPN and CDR2 as SVGIG (reference sequence). CDR3 bases: TGTGCCAGTAGCCCTCTCCGGGTGGGCAATCAGCCCCAGCATTCT. It specifies CASSPLRVGNQPQHS.

The rearrangement uses TRBV19 and TRBJ2-3, with a possible D match to TRBD1 (6 bases). The germline V gene has CDR1 LNHDA and CDR2 SQIVND (reference sequence). V was trimmed by 3 bases and J by 3 bases, leaving 13 bases between them. The CDR3 has 15 residues. The CDR3 spells CASSMQGIGTDTQYF. The CDR3 nucleotides read TGTGCCAGTAGTATGCAGGGGATCGGAACAGATACGCAGTATTTT. Looking up the rest from reference TRBV19 and TRBJ2-3 gives the full variable domain: DGGITQSPKYLFRKEGQNVTLSCEQNLNHDAMYWYRQDPGQGLRLIYYSQIVNDFQKGDIAEGYSVSREKKESFPLTVTSAQKNPTAFYLCASSMQGIGTDTQYFGPGTRLTVL.

The CDR3, as DNA: TGCGCCAGCAGCCTCTCACCGGGCCTATCATACGAGCAGTACTTC. It specifies CASSLSPGLSYEQYF. V is TRBV4-1 and J is TRBJ2-7; D uncertain. The V end lost 4 bases, the J end lost 4 bases, and 17 bases lay between the germline ends. The germline V gene encodes CDR1 MGHRA and CDR2 YSYEKL. This CDR3 has 15 residues.

The chain carries TRBV7-9 and TRBJ2-3; a possible D gene is TRBD1 (5 bases). V gave up 1 base and J gave up 1 base, with 9 bases separating them. The CDR3 is 15 amino acids. The germline CDR1 and CDR2 sequences are SEHNR and FQNEAQ (reference sequence). The CDR3 reads CASSLGGAGTDTQYF. CDR3 bases: TGTGCCAGCAGCTTAGGGGGCGCGGGCACAGATACGCAGTATTTT.

J is TRBJ1-1 and V is TRBV10-1; D gene uncertain. V lost 2 bases and J lost 0, with 16 bases in between. There are 17 residues in the CDR3. The germline V gene has CDR1 WNHNN and CDR2 SYGVQD (reference sequence). CDR3 amino acids: CASSEGVGRPMNTEAFF. The DNA of the CDR3 is TGCGCCAGCAGTGAGGGTGTCGGGAGACCCATGAACACTGAAGCTTTCTTT.

The V and J genes are TRBV7-9 and TRBJ2-1; D is possibly TRBD1 (6 bases). CDR3 length: 15 amino acids. V lost 6 bases to trimming and J lost 0 bases, with 12 bases between them. CDR1 and CDR2 (germline): SEHNR, FQNEAQ (reference sequence). CDR3 DNA: TGTGCCAGCAGTTATACAGGGAGCTCCTACAATGAGCAGTTCTTC. Protein product: CASSYTGSSYNEQFF.

The chain employs TRBV30 and TRBJ2-3, with 9 bases that match TRBD2. Unmatched junction bases numbered 6, after V lost 5 bases and J lost 0 bases. CDR3 size: 15 residues. Looked up from germline, CDR1 is GTSNPN and CDR2 is SVGIG (reference sequence). The CDR3: CAWAPGLASTDTQYF. The CDR3, as DNA: TGTGCCTGGGCTCCGGGACTAGCAAGCACAGATACGCAGTATTTT.

The V and J genes are TRBV2 and TRBJ1-6; 8 bases align to TRBD1. This CDR3 has 15 amino acids. Germline loops: CDR1 SNHLY, CDR2 FYNNEI. The V segment lost 6 bases and the J segment 5 bases; nucleotides outside the gene matches: 6. CDR3 sequence reads: CASRQGARNNSPLHF. The CDR3 coding sequence is TGTGCCAGCAGGCAGGGGGCGAGGAATAATTCACCCCTCCACTTT.

This clone was counted a few times. The genes are TRBV19 and TRBJ2-7, with D possibly called TRBD1 or TRBD2 (5 bases each). Germline V gene sequence: CDR1 LNHDA, CDR2 SQIVND (reference sequence). The V gene lost 5 bases and the J gene lost 7 bases, with 12 bases spanning the gap. This CDR3 has 12 amino acids. CDR3 bases: TGTGCCAGTAGTCCCGGGACGCGGGAGCAGTACTTC. Translation gives CASSPGTREQYF.

The V gene is TRBV4-1, the J gene TRBJ2-1; a weak D match, TRBD2 (5 bases). V gave up 0 bases and J gave up 4 bases, with 10 bases separating them. The CDR3 runs 15 residues. The germline V gene encodes CDR1 MGHRA and CDR2 YSYEKL. CDR3 loop: CASSQDSLAYNEQFF. The CDR3, as DNA: TGCGCCAGCAGCCAAGATTCTCTAGCTTACAATGAGCAGTTCTTC.

The rearrangement links TRBV6-5 to TRBJ1-2; D may be TRBD1 (5 bases). The CDR3 is 14 residues long. V was cut by 7 bases and J by 5 bases, with 17 bases left in between. From germline, CDR1 is MNHEY and CDR2 SVGAGI. In DNA, the CDR3 is TGTGCCAGCACCACGGAGGGGTCAGAATATGGCTACACCTTC. The encoded protein is CASTTEGSEYGYTF.

V is TRBV27 and J is TRBJ2-7, with 8 bases fitting TRBD1. The CDR3 has 14 residues. The V gene end was trimmed by 10 bases and the J gene end by 7 bases; junction bases not matched to a gene: 15. Germline V gene sequence: CDR1 MNHEY, CDR2 SMNVEV (reference sequence). In DNA, the CDR3 is TGTGCCACCCAGACAGGGGCGCCTACGGGAGAGCAGTACTTC. Protein: CATQTGAPTGEQYF.

This chain joins TRBV9 and TRBJ1-5, with D unclear. The ends were cut back, 4 bases at V and 1 base at J, with 12 bases in the middle. The CDR3 loop spans 15 amino acids. In germline, CDR1 is SGDLS, CDR2 YYNGEE. CDR3 nucleotide sequence: TGTGCCAGCAGCCCCTCGGGCAGGAGCAATCAGCCCCAGCATTTT. The encoded protein is CASSPSGRSNQPQHF. Based on the CDR3 plus reference TRBV9 and TRBJ1-5, the full variable domain is DSGVTQTPKHLITATGQRVTLRCSPRSGDLSVYWYQQSLDQGLQFLIQYYNGEERAKGNILERFSAQQFPDLHSELNLSSLELGDSALYFCASSPSGRSNQPQHFGDGTRLSIL.

The V call is TRBV13, the J call TRBJ2-3, with D maybe TRBD2 (6 bases). Germline V gene lookup returns CDR1 PRHDT and CDR2 FYEKMQ (reference sequence). Trimming pared 4 bases from V and 0 bases from J, leaving 8 bases between. The CDR3 is made up of 14 amino acids. CDR3 protein: CASSSGTSTDTQYF. CDR3 bases: TGTGCCAGCAGCTCCGGGACTAGCACAGATACGCAGTATTTT.

Worth noting for this clone: Other DNA sequences from this sample encode an identical CDR3 as well. V usage is TRBV13 and J usage is TRBJ1-4; TRBD1 matches at 9 bases. The CDR3 is 14 amino acids. Germline lookup yields CDR1 PRHDT and CDR2 FYEKMQ (reference sequence). After removal of 3 bases from V and 7 bases from J, the junction contained 3 bases not matched to a gene. The CDR3 nucleotides are TGTGCCAGCAGCTTGGGACAGGGAGGTGAAAAACTGTTTTTT. This codes for CASSLGQGGEKLFF.

For this clone: Sequence at one end of the junction differs from germline and may be a read error. The CDR3 region is CASSRGQGAINQPQHF. The DNA of the CDR3 is TGTGCTAGCAGCCGCGGACAGGGGGCGATCAATCAGCCCCAGCATTTT. The V call is TRBV7-7, the J call TRBJ1-5; TRBD1 matches 11 bases. The CDR3 loop spans 16 amino acids. The germline V gene has CDR1 SSHAT and CDR2 FNYEAQ (reference sequence).

The gene calls are TRBV5-1 and TRBJ1-2; D remains unclear. The CDR3 is made up of 12 amino acids. CDR1 is SGHRS and CDR2 is YFSETQ in the germline V gene. V was trimmed by 4 bases and J by 10 bases, leaving 14 bases between them. CDR3 DNA sequence: TGCGCCAGCAGCCCCGGACTGGTAAACTACACCTTC. Translation gives CASSPGLVNYTF.

This rearrangement joins TRBV9 to TRBJ2-7; 10 bases align to TRBD2. Germline lookup yields CDR1 SGDLS and CDR2 YYNGEE. There are 15 residues in the CDR3. With V trimmed by 0 bases and J by 3 bases, 3 bases remained unmatched. CDR3 residues: CASSVDPSGSYEQYF. As DNA, the CDR3 is TGTGCCAGCAGCGTAGACCCTAGCGGGAGCTACGAGCAGTACTTC.